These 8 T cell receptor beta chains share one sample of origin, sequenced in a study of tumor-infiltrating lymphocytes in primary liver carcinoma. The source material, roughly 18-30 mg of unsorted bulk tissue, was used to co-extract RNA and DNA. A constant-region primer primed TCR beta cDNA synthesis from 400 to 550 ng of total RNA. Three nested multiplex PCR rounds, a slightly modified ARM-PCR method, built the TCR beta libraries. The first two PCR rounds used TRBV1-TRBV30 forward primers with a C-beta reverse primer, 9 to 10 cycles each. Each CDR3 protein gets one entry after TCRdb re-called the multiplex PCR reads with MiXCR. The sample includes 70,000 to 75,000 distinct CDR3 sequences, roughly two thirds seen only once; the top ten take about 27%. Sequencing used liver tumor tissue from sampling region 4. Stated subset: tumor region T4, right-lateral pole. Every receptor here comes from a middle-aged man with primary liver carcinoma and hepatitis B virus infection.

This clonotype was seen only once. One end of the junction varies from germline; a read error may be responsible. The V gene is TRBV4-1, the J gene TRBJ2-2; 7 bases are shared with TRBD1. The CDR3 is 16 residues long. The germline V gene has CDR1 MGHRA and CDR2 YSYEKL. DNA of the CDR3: TGCGCCAGTAGCCAAGTCGCGACAGGGACCACCGGGGAGCTGTTTTTT. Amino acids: CASSQVATGTTGELFF.

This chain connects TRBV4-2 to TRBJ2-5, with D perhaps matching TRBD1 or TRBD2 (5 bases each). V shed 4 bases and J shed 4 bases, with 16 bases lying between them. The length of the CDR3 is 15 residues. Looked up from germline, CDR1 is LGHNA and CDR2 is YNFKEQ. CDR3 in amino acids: CASSRGAVLGETQYF. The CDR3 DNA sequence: TGTGCCAGCAGCCGAGGGGCGGTATTGGGAGAGACCCAGTACTTC.

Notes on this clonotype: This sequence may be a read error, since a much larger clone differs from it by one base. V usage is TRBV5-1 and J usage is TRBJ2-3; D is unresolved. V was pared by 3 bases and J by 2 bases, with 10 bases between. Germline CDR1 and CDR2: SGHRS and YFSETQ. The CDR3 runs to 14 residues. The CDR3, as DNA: TGCGCCAGCAGCTGGCTATGGCACACAGATACGCAGTATTTT. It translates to CASSWLWHTDTQYF.

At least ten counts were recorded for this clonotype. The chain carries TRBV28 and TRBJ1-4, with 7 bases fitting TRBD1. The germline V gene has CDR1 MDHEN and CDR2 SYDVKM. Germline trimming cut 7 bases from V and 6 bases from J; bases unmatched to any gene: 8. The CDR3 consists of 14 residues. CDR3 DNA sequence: TGTGCCAGCACCTGGAGGCAGGGGGATGAAAAACTGTTTTTT. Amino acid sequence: CASTWRQGDEKLFF.

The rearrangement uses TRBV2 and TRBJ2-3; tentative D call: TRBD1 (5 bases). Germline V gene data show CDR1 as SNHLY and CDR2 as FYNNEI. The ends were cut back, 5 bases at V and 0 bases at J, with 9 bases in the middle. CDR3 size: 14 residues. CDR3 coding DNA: TGTGCCAGCAGTTTACAGGTGAGCACAGATACGCAGTATTTT. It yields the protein CASSLQVSTDTQYF.

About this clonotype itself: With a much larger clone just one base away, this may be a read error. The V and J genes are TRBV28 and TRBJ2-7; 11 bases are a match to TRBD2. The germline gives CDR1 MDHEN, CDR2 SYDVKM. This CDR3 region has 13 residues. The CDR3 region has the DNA TGTGTCAGCCTAGCGGGAGGTTTGGGCGAGCAGTACTTC. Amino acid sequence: CVSLAGGLGEQYF.

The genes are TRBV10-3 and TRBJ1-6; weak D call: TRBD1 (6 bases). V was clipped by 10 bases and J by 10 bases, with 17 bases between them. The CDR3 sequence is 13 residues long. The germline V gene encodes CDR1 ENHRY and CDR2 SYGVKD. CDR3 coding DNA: TGTGCCACCATGCAGGGGTTCGAGTCACCCCTCCACTTT. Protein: CATMQGFESPLHF.

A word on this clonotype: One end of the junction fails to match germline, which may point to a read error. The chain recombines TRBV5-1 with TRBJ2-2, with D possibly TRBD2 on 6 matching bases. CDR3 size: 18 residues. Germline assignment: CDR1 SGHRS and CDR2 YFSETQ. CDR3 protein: CASSFMFGGTVNTGELFF. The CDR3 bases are TGTGCCAGCAGCTTTATGTTTGGAGGGACGGTGAACACCGGGGAGCTGTTTTTT.